This T cell receptor (beta chain) appears in the sequencing data of a study of OX40 agonist ivuxolimab in advanced cancers. Looking at the study overall: Each patient was given ivuxolimab into a vein every 2 weeks, at 0.01 to 10 mg/kg.

Concerning this clone: What it recognizes is unknown.

Generated by immunoSEQ multiplex PCR, the TCRdb table keeps only in-frame clones and is missing some. The sample gives about 96,000 clones, more than 80% of which show up once; around 5.5% is in the top ten. Study findings and constraints: CD8+ T cells showed, on average, more clonal expansion than CD4+ cells.

The sequencing here drew on CD4+ or CD8+ T cells sorted from blood, taken in a trial of the OX40 agonist ivuxolimab. The receptor was isolated from an adult with an advanced solid tumor such as melanoma, head and neck, liver or kidney cancer.

In DNA form, the CDR3 reads TGTGCCAGCAGTAACGGACAGACTTCAAATCAGCCCCAGCATTTT. Protein sequence: CASSNGQTSNQPQHF. V and J are TRBV2 and TRBJ1-5; the D gene is possibly TRBD1 (6 bases). The CDR3 consists of 15 residues. Trimming pared 5 bases from V and 4 bases from J, leaving 15 bases between. The V gene's germline CDR1 is SNHLY and CDR2 FYNNEI.